This T cell receptor (beta chain) was sequenced during a study of T cell repertoires in cytomegalovirus infection. Study-level information: An indication of both CMV infection and matching HLA type came from public TCR beta signatures. Broader study findings: Summed frequency of public TCR beta families distinguished CMV carriers with the relevant HLA. HLA-C-restricted CMV-specific TCR beta clonotypes were dominant in the ex vivo response.

Comment on this clonotype: Its antigen remains unknown.

TCRdb re-called the reads through MiXCR, storing one row per CDR3 protein. The table shows some 300,000 distinct CDR3 sequences, with about 13% occurring only once. The sequence came from a human donor in good health (CMV status not recorded). Some clones in this sample may be carry-over from other donors' samples. The sequencing sample was made of PBMCs.

The CDR3 loop reads CASSLALAGGPSEDEQFF. CDR3 in DNA: TGTGCCAGCAGTTTAGCACTAGCGGGGGGCCCATCGGAGGATGAGCAGTTCTTC. The chain couples TRBV12-3 or TRBV12-4 to TRBJ2-1, with 12 bases aligning to TRBD2. This CDR3 contains 18 residues. Trimming took 0 bases from V and 8 from J; bases not matched to a gene: 11.